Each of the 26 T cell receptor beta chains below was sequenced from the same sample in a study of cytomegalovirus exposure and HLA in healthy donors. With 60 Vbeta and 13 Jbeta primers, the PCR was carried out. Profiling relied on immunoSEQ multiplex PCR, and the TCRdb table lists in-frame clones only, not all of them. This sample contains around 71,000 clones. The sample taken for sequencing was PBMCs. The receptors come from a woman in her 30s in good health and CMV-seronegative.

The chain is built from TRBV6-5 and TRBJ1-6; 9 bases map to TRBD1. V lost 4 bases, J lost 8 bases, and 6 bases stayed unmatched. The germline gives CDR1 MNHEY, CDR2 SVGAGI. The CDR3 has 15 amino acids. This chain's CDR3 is CASSSTGGLHSPLHF. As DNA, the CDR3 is TGTGCCAGCAGTTCGACAGGGGGGCTCCATTCACCCCTCCACTTT.

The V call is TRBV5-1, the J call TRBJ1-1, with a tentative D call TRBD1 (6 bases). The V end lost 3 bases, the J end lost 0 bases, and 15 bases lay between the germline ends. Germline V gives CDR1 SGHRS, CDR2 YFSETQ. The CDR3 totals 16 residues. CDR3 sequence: CASSSRGQGMNTEAFF. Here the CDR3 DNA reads TGCGCCAGCAGCTCAAGAGGTCAGGGGATGAACACTGAAGCTTTCTTT.

The CDR3 sequence: CASAYASGRYEQYF. CDR3 bases: TGTGCCAGCGCATACGCTAGCGGCAGATACGAGCAGTACTTC. The J gene is TRBJ2-7, the V gene TRBV6-5, with 7 bases matching TRBD2. Germline values: CDR1 MNHEY, CDR2 SVGAGI. This CDR3 contains 14 residues. J lost 4 bases, V lost 8 bases, and 11 bases had no gene match.

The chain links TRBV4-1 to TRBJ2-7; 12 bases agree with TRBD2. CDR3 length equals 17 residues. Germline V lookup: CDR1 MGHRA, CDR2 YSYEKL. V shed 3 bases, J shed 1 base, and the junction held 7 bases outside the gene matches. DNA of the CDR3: TGCGCCAGCAGCCATCTAGCGGGAGGGGATTTTTCCTACGAGCAGTACTTC. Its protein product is CASSHLAGGDFSYEQYF.

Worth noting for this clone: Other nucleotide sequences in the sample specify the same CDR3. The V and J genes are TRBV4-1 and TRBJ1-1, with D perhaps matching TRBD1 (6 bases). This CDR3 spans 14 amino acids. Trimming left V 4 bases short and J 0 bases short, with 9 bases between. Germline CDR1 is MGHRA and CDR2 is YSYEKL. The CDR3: CASSPGQLNTEAFF. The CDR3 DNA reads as TGCGCCAGCAGCCCTGGACAGTTGAACACTGAAGCTTTCTTT.

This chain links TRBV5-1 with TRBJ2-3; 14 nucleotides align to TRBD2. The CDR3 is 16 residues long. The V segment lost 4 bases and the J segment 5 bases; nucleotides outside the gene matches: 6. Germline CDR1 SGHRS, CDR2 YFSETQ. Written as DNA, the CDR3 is TGCGCCAGCAGCCCGACTAGCGGGGGGGCAGTAGATACGCAGTATTTT. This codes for CASSPTSGGAVDTQYF. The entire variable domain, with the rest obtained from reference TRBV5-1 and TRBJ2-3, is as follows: KAGVTQTPRYLIKTRGQQVTLSCSPISGHRSVSWYQQTPGQGLQFLFEYFSETQRNKGNFPGRFSGRQFSNSRSEMNVSTLELGDSALYLCASSPTSGGAVDTQYFGPGTRLTVL.

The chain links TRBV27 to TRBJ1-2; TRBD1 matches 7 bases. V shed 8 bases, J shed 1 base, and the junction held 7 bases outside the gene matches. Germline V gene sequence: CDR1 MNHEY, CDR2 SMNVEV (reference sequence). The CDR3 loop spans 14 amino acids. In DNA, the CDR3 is TGTGCCAGCTGGTCTGGGACAGTTAACTATGGCTACACCTTC. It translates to CASWSGTVNYGYTF.

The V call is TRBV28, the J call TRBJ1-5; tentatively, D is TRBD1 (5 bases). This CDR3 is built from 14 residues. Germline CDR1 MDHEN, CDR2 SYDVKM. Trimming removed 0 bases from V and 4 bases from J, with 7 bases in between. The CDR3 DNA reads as TGTGCCAGCAGTTTATGGACAGATAATCAGCCCCAGCATTTT. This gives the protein CASSLWTDNQPQHF.

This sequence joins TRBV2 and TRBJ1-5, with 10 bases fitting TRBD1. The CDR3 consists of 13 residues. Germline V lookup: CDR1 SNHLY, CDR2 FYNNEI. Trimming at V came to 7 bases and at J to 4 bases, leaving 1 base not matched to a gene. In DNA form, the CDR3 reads TGTGCCAGCAAGGGACAGGGGAATCAGCCCCAGCATTTT. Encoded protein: CASKGQGNQPQHF.

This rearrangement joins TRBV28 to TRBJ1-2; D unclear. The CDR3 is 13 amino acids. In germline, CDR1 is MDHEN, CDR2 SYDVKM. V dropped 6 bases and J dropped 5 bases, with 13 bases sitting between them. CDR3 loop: CASSPSGEYGYTF. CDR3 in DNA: TGTGCCAGCAGCCCCTCGGGTGAATATGGCTACACCTTC.

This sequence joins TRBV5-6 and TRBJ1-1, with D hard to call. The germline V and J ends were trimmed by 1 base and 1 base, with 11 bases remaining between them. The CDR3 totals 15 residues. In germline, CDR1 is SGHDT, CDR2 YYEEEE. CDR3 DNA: TGTGCCAGCAGCTTGCCGAGGGTGGGGAACACTGAAGCTTTCTTT. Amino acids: CASSLPRVGNTEAFF.

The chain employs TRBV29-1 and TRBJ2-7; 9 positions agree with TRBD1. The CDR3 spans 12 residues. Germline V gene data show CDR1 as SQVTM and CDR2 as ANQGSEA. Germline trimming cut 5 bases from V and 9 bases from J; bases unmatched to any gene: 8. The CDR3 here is CSVIRDRDLQYF. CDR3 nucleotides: TGCAGCGTTATCCGGGACAGGGATTTGCAGTACTTC.

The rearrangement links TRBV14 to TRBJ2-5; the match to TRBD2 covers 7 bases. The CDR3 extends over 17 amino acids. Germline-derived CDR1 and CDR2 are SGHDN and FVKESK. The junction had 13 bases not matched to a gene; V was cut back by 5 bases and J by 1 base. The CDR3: CASSKMGLSNSQETQYF. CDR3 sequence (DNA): TGTGCCAGCAGCAAGATGGGACTATCAAACTCCCAAGAGACCCAGTACTTC.

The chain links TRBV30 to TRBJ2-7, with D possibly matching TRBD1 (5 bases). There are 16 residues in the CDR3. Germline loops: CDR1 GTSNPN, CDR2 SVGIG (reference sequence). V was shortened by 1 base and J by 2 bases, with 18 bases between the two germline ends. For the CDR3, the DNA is TGTGCCTGGAGTGCGACGACAGCGCTGCTCGCCTACGAGCAGTACTTC. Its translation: CAWSATTALLAYEQYF.

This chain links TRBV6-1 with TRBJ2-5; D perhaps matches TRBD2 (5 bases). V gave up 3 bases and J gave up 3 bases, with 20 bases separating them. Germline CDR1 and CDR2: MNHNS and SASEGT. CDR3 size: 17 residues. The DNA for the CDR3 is TGTGCCAGCAGTGACTGGTTCGGTGGGAGCGGCAAAGAGACCCAGTACTTC. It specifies CASSDWFGGSGKETQYF.

The CDR3 sequence: CASSVAGGNSPLHF. Here the CDR3 DNA reads TGTGCCAGCAGCGTAGCTGGGGGCAATTCACCCCTCCACTTT. This chain connects TRBV9 to TRBJ1-6; the D gene is possibly TRBD1 (6 bases). Trimming pared 0 bases from V and 7 bases from J, leaving 8 bases between. The CDR3 has 14 amino acids. Germline loops: CDR1 SGDLS, CDR2 YYNGEE.

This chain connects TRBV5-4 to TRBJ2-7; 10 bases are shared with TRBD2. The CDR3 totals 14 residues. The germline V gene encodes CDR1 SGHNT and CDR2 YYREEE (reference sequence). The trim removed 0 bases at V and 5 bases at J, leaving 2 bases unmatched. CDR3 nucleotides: TGTGCCAGCAGCTTGGTGGGACTAGCGAACGAGCAGTACTTC. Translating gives CASSLVGLANEQYF. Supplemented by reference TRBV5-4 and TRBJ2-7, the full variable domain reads ETGVTQSPTHLIKTRGQQVTLRCSSQSGHNTVSWYQQALGQGPQFIFQYYREEENGRGNFPPRFSGLQFPNYSSELNVNALELDDSALYLCASSLVGLANEQYFGPGTRLTVT.

The chain's CDR3 is CSVFSGGSSYEQYF. In nucleotides, the CDR3 is TGCAGCGTCTTTAGCGGGGGGAGCTCCTACGAGCAGTACTTC. The genes are TRBV29-1 and TRBJ2-7; 10 nucleotides match TRBD2. J gave up 0 bases and V 6 bases, and 5 bases lay outside the gene matches. Germline lookup yields CDR1 SQVTM and CDR2 ANQGSEA. The CDR3 totals 14 residues.

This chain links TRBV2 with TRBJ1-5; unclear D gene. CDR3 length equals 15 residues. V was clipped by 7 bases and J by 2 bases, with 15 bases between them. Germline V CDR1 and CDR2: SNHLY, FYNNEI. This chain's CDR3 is CASTPALSGNQPQHF. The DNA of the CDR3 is TGTGCCAGCACTCCCGCCCTCTCGGGCAATCAGCCCCAGCATTTT.

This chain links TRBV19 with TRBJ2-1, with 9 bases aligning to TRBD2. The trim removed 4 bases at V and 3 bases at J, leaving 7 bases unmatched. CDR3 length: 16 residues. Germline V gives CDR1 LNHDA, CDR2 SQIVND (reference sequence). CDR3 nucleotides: TGTGCCAGTAGTACACTAGAAGCGGGGGGCTACAATGAGCAGTTCTTC. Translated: CASSTLEAGGYNEQFF.

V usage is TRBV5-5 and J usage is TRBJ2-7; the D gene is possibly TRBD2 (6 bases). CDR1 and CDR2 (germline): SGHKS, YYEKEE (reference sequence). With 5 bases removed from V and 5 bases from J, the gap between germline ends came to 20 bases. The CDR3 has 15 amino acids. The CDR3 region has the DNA TGTGCCAGCAGTCCTAGAACGGGGAGGTTTAACGAGCAGTACTTC. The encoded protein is CASSPRTGRFNEQYF.

This CDR3 reads CASGFFQGVAFF. DNA of the CDR3: TGTGCCAGCGGTTTTTTCCAGGGGGTCGCTTTCTTT. The rearrangement joins TRBV7-3 to TRBJ1-1, with 7 bases identical to TRBD1. Trimming cost V 8 bases and J 11 bases; bases outside gene matches: 11. CDR1 SGHTA and CDR2 FQGTGA come from the germline V gene. The CDR3 runs 12 residues.

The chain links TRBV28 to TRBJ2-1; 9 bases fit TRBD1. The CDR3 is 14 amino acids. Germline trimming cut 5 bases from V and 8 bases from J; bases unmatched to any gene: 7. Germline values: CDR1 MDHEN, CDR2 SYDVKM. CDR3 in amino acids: CASSPRTGVDEQFF. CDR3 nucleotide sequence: TGTGCCAGCAGTCCACGGACAGGGGTGGATGAGCAGTTCTTC.

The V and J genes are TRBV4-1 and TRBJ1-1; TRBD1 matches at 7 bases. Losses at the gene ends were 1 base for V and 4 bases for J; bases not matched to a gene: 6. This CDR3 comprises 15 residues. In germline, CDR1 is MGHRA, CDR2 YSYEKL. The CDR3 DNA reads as TGCGCCAGCAGCCAAGTTACAGGGGCAGTCACTGAAGCTTTCTTT. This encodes CASSQVTGAVTEAFF.

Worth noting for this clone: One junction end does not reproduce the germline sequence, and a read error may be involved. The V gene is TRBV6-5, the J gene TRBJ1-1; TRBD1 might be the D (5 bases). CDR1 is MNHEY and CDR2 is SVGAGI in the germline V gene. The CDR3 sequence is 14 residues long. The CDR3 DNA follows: TGTGCCAGCAGTTACGACAGCATGAACACTGAAGATTTCTTT. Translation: CASSYDSMNTEDFF.

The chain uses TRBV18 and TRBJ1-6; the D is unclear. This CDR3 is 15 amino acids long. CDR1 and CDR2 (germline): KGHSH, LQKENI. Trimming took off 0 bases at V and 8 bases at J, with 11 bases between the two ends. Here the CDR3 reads CASSPPVGRDSPLHF. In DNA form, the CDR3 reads TGTGCCAGCTCACCACCGGTAGGGAGGGATTCACCCCTCCACTTT.